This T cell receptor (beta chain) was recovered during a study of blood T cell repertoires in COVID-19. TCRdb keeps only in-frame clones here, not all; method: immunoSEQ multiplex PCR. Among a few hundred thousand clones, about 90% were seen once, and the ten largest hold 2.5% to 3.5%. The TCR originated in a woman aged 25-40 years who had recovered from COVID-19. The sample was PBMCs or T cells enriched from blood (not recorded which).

CDR3 DNA sequence: TGTGCCAGCAGCCCCCGGGGGGGCGACTCCTACAATGAGCAGTTCTTC. It translates to CASSPRGGDSYNEQFF. The chain couples TRBV7-3 to TRBJ2-1; 8 bases map to TRBD2. The CDR3 runs 16 residues. Germline V CDR1 and CDR2: SGHTA, FQGTGA. Trimming took 5 bases from V and 0 from J; bases not matched to a gene: 6.